The clone carrying this T cell receptor beta chain was detected only once. This CDR3 has 17 residues. V gave up 0 bases and J gave up 1 base; unmatched junction bases: 4. The germline V gene encodes CDR1 SGDLS and CDR2 YYNGEE. These data are taken from a study of blood T cell repertoires in COVID-19. Study overall: In each case, the material was cDNA or gDNA derived from T cells, B-cell-depleted T cells, or PBMCs.

The authors' processing: Amplification of reference gene primers provided the estimated nucleated cell counts. TCRdb keeps only in-frame clones here, not all; method: immunoSEQ multiplex PCR. D and trimming come from the DNA, and the V and J calls and clone size come from that table. The sample contains more than 120,000 clones, around nine tenths of which appear only once. The origin of this receptor is a woman in her forties or fifties with active or convalescent COVID-19. The J gene is TRBJ2-3, the V gene TRBV9, with 11 bases lining up with TRBD2. The sample comprised peripheral blood. The CDR3 reads CASSVGGTSGRTDTQYF. The CDR3, as DNA: TGTGCCAGCAGCGTAGGGGGGACTAGCGGACGCACAGATACGCAGTATTTT.